This T cell receptor (beta chain) appears in the sequencing data of a study of blood T cell repertoires in COVID-19. Authors' data handling: Reference gene primer amplification yielded estimated nucleated cell counts. The protocol was immunoSEQ multiplex PCR, while the TCRdb copy is restricted to in-frame clones and leaves out a portion. V and J calls and clone size are as listed in that table; D and trimming were resolved from the DNA. Found here are 250,000 or so clones, around 88% of them singletons; the top ten hold around 6.6%. This CDR3 is built from 14 residues. V lost 2 bases to trimming and J lost 0 bases; unmatched junction nucleotides: 1. Germline CDR1 SGDLS, CDR2 YYNGEE. Followed over time, Seattle patients had been enrolled while infection was active.

The chain uses TRBV9 and TRBJ1-1; 7 nucleotides agree with TRBD1. The sequence came from a woman in her twenties or thirties with COVID-19, enrolled during active disease. The sequenced material came from peripheral blood. CDR3 sequence: CASSVTGMNTEAFF. CDR3 nucleotides: TGTGCCAGCAGCGTGACAGGGATGAACACTGAAGCTTTCTTT. Full variable domain (remainder filled in from reference TRBV9 and TRBJ1-1): DSGVTQTPKHLITATGQRVTLRCSPRSGDLSVYWYQQSLDQGLQFLIQYYNGEERAKGNILERFSAQQFPDLHSELNLSSLELGDSALYFCASSVTGMNTEAFFGQGTRLTVV.